Listed below are T cell receptor beta chains from one sample, sequenced in a study of T cell repertoires in cytomegalovirus infection. TCRdb used MiXCR to reprocess the reads, holding one entry per CDR3 protein. The repertoire holds some 680,000 distinct CDR3 sequences, with 35% to 45% as singletons. The sequenced sample consisted of PBMCs. The receptors derive from a human donor in good health (CMV status not recorded). Some clones in this sample may be carry-over from other donors' samples. Both conserved end residues are trimmed from each CDR3. D genes are given only for firm matches.

>TRBD1|TRBV5-1|TRBJ2-5
ASSRSGQGQETQY
>TRBD1|TRBV24-1|TRBJ2-2
ATSSLLQGGTGELF
>.|TRBV20-1|TRBJ1-2
SARRAGSGYGYT
>.|TRBV20-1|TRBJ2-5
SARGGAEQETQY
>.|TRBV6-6|TRBJ1-2
ASSYWENYGYT
>TRBD1|TRBV7-2|TRBJ1-1
ATAEHHRGRAKTNTEAF
>.|TRBV7-2|TRBJ1-5
ASSPGDRFNQPQH
>.|TRBV19|TRBJ2-7
ASSIVQGGSYEQY
>.|TRBV11-2|TRBJ2-7
ASSLGAESYEQY
>.|TRBV6-6|TRBJ1-2
ASSQIYGYT
>TRBD1|TRBV28|TRBJ2-1
ASSFTPGQGARNEQF
>.|TRBV12-5|TRBJ2-2
ASGLRGYYGELF
>.|TRBV9|TRBJ1-3
ASSPRVQGGNTIY
>TRBD1|TRBV19|TRBJ2-1
ASARRQGGHNEQF
>TRBD1|TRBV6-5|TRBJ2-1
ASRKQGAGNEQF
>.|TRBV25-1|TRBJ2-2
ASSGDGKLF
>TRBD1|TRBV6-1|TRBJ2-1
ASSEARVGQGYNEQF
>.|TRBV19|TRBJ2-7
ASSIAWAGTYEQY
>TRBD2|TRBV28|TRBJ2-1
ASSMTSGRGPGNNEQF
>.|TRBV7-2|TRBJ2-7
ASRGRDAYEQY
>TRBD1|TRBV5-4|TRBJ2-7
ASSPGGQGLYEQY
>.|TRBV7-6|TRBJ2-1
ASSVGAGAYNEQF
>.|TRBV27|TRBJ2-5
ASSFSPGETQY
>.|TRBV28|TRBJ1-5
ASSFFRSNQPQH
>TRBD1|TRBV7-2|TRBJ2-4
ASSPPTGVGKSNIQY
>.|TRBV6-6|TRBJ1-5
ASNYPIGGSNQPQH
>.|TRBV7-2|TRBJ2-5
ASSQTRDTEETQY
>TRBD1|TRBV5-5|TRBJ1-2
ASSSGGRGSNYGYT
>TRBD2|TRBV25-1|TRBJ2-1
ASSQTSGGSSYNEQF
>.|TRBV30|TRBJ2-1
AWLTPRDNEQF
>TRBD2|TRBV29-1|TRBJ2-5
SVASGGGETQY
>.|TRBV7-2|TRBJ2-5
ASSNGETQY
>.|TRBV10-3|TRBJ1-5
AISESTGSQPQH
>.|TRBV7-3|TRBJ2-3
ASSFGQGTQY
>TRBD2|TRBV27|TRBJ2-3
ASSPGGPSSTDTKY
>.|TRBV28|TRBJ2-7
ASSLELSYEQY
>TRBD2|TRBV6-5|TRBJ2-1
ASSYFEREGQNEQF
>TRBD2|TRBV7-6|TRBJ2-1
ASSPGLAGGHNELF
>TRBD1|TRBV28|TRBJ1-2
ASKLTGTGNGYT
>.|TRBV7-9|TRBJ2-3
ASSSRQYSTDTQY
>.|TRBV24-1|TRBJ1-1
ATSDPGDTEAF